This TCR beta chain was recovered during a study of shared clonotypes between healthy human individuals. Profiled with immunoSEQ multiplex PCR; TCRdb holds only in-frame clones, not every one. The table has millions of clones, 85% to 95% seen once. Naive CD4+ cells were CD45RA-selected; the remaining cells were memory. Germline values: CDR1 MNHEY, CDR2 SVGAGI. CDR3 size: 13 residues. V was clipped by 7 bases and J by 6 bases, with 12 bases between them. The source of this sequence is a man younger than 35 in good health. The rearrangement joins TRBV6-5 to TRBJ2-2; D might be TRBD1 (5 bases). Material for sequencing was naive CD4+ T cells sorted from blood. Stated subset: CD45RA+ positively selected. CDR3 sequence: CASTGRAPGELFF. The CDR3 nucleotides are TGTGCCAGCACAGGCAGGGCCCCCGGGGAGCTGTTTTTT.